The clone carrying this T cell receptor (beta chain) was observed a handful of times. The V end was cut by 0 bases, the J end by 6 bases, with 12 bases between. Germline CDR1 and CDR2: MNHNS and SASEGT. The CDR3 runs 15 residues. The data were obtained in a study of blood T cell repertoires in COVID-19. Produced via immunoSEQ multiplex PCR; TCRdb's table is partial and in-frame only. The sample has 200,000 or so clones; 70% to 90% are singletons. The chain carries TRBV6-1 and TRBJ1-5; D remains unclear. This TCR was recovered from a man in his 60s with acute or convalescent COVID-19. The source material was peripheral blood. The CDR3 protein is CASSEAGGMAQPQHF. In DNA, the CDR3 is TGTGCCAGCAGTGAAGCAGGAGGGATGGCTCAGCCCCAGCATTTT.